These 20 T cell receptor beta chains were sequenced from one sample in a study of a mutant IDH1 vaccine in newly diagnosed glioma. No antigen has been assigned to these receptors. Method: immunoSEQ multiplex PCR; TCRdb's copy keeps in-frame clones and lacks some. The repertoire holds about 37,000 clones, with 70% to 85% as singletons. Time point specified: week 5, during vaccination. Every single dose of the vaccine, 300 ug of mutant IDH1 20-mer peptide, came with topical imiquimod. The sample in question was PBMCs, obtained from a glioma patient whose treatment included an IDH1 peptide vaccine. The receptors originated from a man aged 25-45 years with glioma.

There are a few counts of this clone. The rearrangement uses TRBV19 and TRBJ1-2, with D perhaps TRBD1 (5 bases). The CDR3 has 17 residues. Germline V gives CDR1 LNHDA, CDR2 SQIVND (reference sequence). V lost 6 bases, J lost 0 bases, and 20 bases lay in between. The CDR3 spells CASSHRVGPTTNYGYTF. DNA for the CDR3: TGTGCCAGTAGCCACCGGGTGGGACCTACGACTAACTATGGCTACACCTTC.

The rearrangement links TRBV7-9 to TRBJ2-7; a weak D match, TRBD1 (5 bases). Germline loops: CDR1 SEHNR, CDR2 FQNEAQ (reference sequence). CDR3 length: 16 amino acids. V lost 2 bases and J 5 bases, leaving 19 bases between the germline ends. The CDR3 DNA is TGTGCCAGCAGCTTAAGCCCTCAGGGCTTCAAGAACGAGCAGTACTTC. Its translation is CASSLSPQGFKNEQYF.

The sample holds a few counts of this clone. The chain carries TRBV4-2 and TRBJ1-1; no clear D. The CDR3 sequence is 13 residues long. The V end was cut by 0 bases, the J end by 10 bases, with 12 bases between. Germline V lookup: CDR1 LGHNA, CDR2 YNFKEQ. In DNA, the CDR3 is TGTGCCAGCAGCCAAGAATTAGATTATCGAGCTTTCTTT. Amino acids: CASSQELDYRAFF.

The chain links TRBV29-1 to TRBJ2-5; TRBD1 agrees at 8 bases. Germline values: CDR1 SQVTM, CDR2 ANQGSEA. Unmatched junction bases numbered 8, after V lost 4 bases and J lost 7 bases. CDR3 length equals 13 residues. The chain's CDR3 is CSVVETGEGTQYF. The CDR3, as DNA: TGCAGCGTTGTGGAGACAGGGGAAGGGACCCAGTACTTC.

This chain joins TRBV7-9 and TRBJ1-2, with D hard to call. Trimming shortened V by 3 bases and J by 4 bases, and 12 bases separated the two germline ends. The CDR3 has 14 amino acids. Germline V CDR1 and CDR2: SEHNR, FQNEAQ (reference sequence). CDR3 bases: TGTGCCAGCAGCTTGTCGGTGGGGATCTATGGCTACACCTTC. Protein product: CASSLSVGIYGYTF. Supplemented by reference TRBV7-9 and TRBJ1-2, the full variable domain reads DTGVSQNPRHKITKRGQNVTFRCDPISEHNRLYWYRQTLGQGPEFLTYFQNEAQLEKSRLLSDRFSAERPKGSFSTLEIQRTEQGDSAMYLCASSLSVGIYGYTFGSGTRLTVV.

V and J are TRBV30 and TRBJ2-7, with a weak D call TRBD2 (6 bases). CDR3 length: 16 residues. Looked up from germline, CDR1 is GTSNPN and CDR2 is SVGIG (reference sequence). The V end was cut by 3 bases, the J end by 5 bases, with 23 bases between. CDR3 sequence (DNA): TGTGCCTGGAGCCCCCGGGACTCCCCGGGGGATCACGAGCAGTACTTC. Its translation is CAWSPRDSPGDHEQYF.

The V gene is TRBV13, the J gene TRBJ2-7; a possible D gene is TRBD1 (5 bases). CDR3 length equals 13 residues. Deletions cut 1 base from V and 2 bases from J, with 6 bases between. The germline gives CDR1 PRHDT, CDR2 FYEKMQ (reference sequence). In DNA form, the CDR3 reads TGTGCCAGCAGCTTAGAAGGGGCCTACGAGCAGTACTTC. It specifies CASSLEGAYEQYF.

This sequence joins TRBV5-6 and TRBJ2-7; TRBD2 matches 16 bases. CDR1 is SGHDT, CDR2 YYEEEE, per germline. CDR3 length equals 16 residues. V was clipped by 4 bases and J by 4 bases; unmatched bases: 5. CDR3 nucleotide sequence: TGTGCCAGCAGCCAGGGACTAGCGGGAGGGGCTTACGAGCAGTACTTC. It yields the protein CASSQGLAGGAYEQYF.

The J gene is TRBJ1-2, the V gene TRBV28; the match to TRBD1 covers 7 bases. The CDR3 sequence is 14 residues long. V dropped 2 bases and J dropped 3; count of bases not matched to a gene: 3. Germline values: CDR1 MDHEN, CDR2 SYDVKM. This CDR3 is CASSLPDRDYGYTF. CDR3 sequence (DNA): TGTGCCAGCAGTTTACCCGACAGGGACTATGGCTACACCTTC.

The chain combines TRBV15 with TRBJ2-1; no clear D. Trimming cost V 0 bases and J 4 bases, with 10 bases left between them. Germline V gives CDR1 LNHNV, CDR2 YYDKDF (reference sequence). The CDR3 covers 15 residues. CDR3 sequence (DNA): TGTGCCACCAGCAGAGATCGTGGCGGATACAATGAGCAGTTCTTC. Protein sequence: CATSRDRGGYNEQFF.

The CDR3 DNA is TGTGCCAGCAGCCACGGACTGACAAACACCGGGGAGCTGTTTTTT. Protein: CASSHGLTNTGELFF. J is TRBJ2-2 and V is TRBV7-2; D is possibly TRBD2 (5 bases). V was trimmed by 5 bases and J by 2 bases, leaving 12 bases between them. Germline CDR1 and CDR2: SGHTA and FQGNSA. This CDR3 is built from 15 residues.

The CDR3 spells CASSSNYGSGGNPYEQYF. CDR3 nucleotides: TGTGCCAGCAGCAGCAATTACGGGTCGGGAGGTAACCCCTACGAGCAGTACTTC. The chain is built from TRBV11-1 and TRBJ2-7, with 7 nucleotides matching TRBD2. The germline gives CDR1 SGHAT, CDR2 FQDESV (reference sequence). Trimming at V came to 5 bases and at J to 2 bases, leaving 18 bases not matched to a gene. The CDR3 length is 18 residues.

This clone turned up a few times. The chain employs TRBV19 and TRBJ1-5; D gene uncertain. CDR1 is LNHDA and CDR2 is SQIVND in the germline V gene (reference sequence). This CDR3 spans 12 amino acids. Trimming removed 5 bases at V and 4 bases at J, with 6 bases between. CDR3 sequence (DNA): TGTGCCAGTAGTTTACTTAATCAGCCCCAGCATTTT. Its translation: CASSLLNQPQHF.

The chain uses TRBV10-2 and TRBJ2-6; D may correspond to TRBD1 or TRBD2 (5 bases each). The germline V gene has CDR1 WSHSY and CDR2 SAAADI. V dropped 3 bases and J dropped 0 bases, with 9 bases sitting between them. The length of the CDR3 is 16 residues. DNA for the CDR3: TGCGCCAGCAGTGAAGGGGACGTCTCTGGGGCCAACGTCCTGACTTTC. This codes for CASSEGDVSGANVLTF.

This clone was seen only once. This rearrangement joins TRBV5-1 to TRBJ2-2; D gene unclear. This CDR3 is built from 16 residues. Germline CDR1 is SGHRS and CDR2 is YFSETQ. Trimming left V 9 bases short and J 1 base short, with 19 bases between. The CDR3 sequence: CATTPLANLNTGELFF. The CDR3 bases are TGCGCCACCACCCCCCTCGCAAACCTGAACACCGGGGAGCTGTTTTTT. The full variable domain, with the rest looked up from reference TRBV5-1 and TRBJ2-2, is KAGVTQTPRYLIKTRGQQVTLSCSPISGHRSVSWYQQTPGQGLQFLFEYFSETQRNKGNFPGRFSGRQFSNSRSEMNVSTLELGDSALYLCATTPLANLNTGELFFGEGSRLTVL.

The CDR3 DNA sequence: TGCAGCGTTATGGGACAGGTCTACAATGAGCAGTTCTTC. As protein: CSVMGQVYNEQFF. The chain uses TRBV29-1 and TRBJ2-1, with 8 bases matching TRBD1. CDR3 length: 13 amino acids. The germline V gene encodes CDR1 SQVTM and CDR2 ANQGSEA. V lost 5 bases to trimming and J lost 3 bases; unmatched junction nucleotides: 3.

This sequence joins TRBV2 and TRBJ1-4; TRBD1 matches 8 bases. This CDR3 comprises 15 residues. V shed 2 bases, J shed 8 bases, and the junction held 7 bases outside the gene matches. Germline-derived CDR1 and CDR2 are SNHLY and FYNNEI. CDR3 coding DNA: TGTGCCAGCAGTGAATCCAGGGGGCGGGGAGAAAAACTGTTTTTT. As protein: CASSESRGRGEKLFF.

V usage is TRBV2 and J usage is TRBJ1-2; 7 bases are shared with TRBD1. After removal of 2 bases from V and 3 bases from J, the junction contained 6 bases not matched to a gene. The CDR3 length is 15 residues. CDR1 and CDR2 from the germline V gene are SNHLY and FYNNEI. For the CDR3, the DNA is TGTGCCAGCAGTGAATCTAGAGGGGGCGACTATGGCTACACCTTC. Amino acids: CASSESRGGDYGYTF.

The chain has TRBV5-6 and TRBJ2-2; 9 bases align to TRBD2. The CDR3 has 15 residues. Trimming removed 2 bases from V and 5 bases from J; junction bases left unmatched: 4. Germline CDR1 and CDR2: SGHDT and YYEEEE. CDR3 nucleotides: TGTGCCAGCAGCTTAGGGCTAGCGGGGACCGGGGAGCTGTTTTTT. This encodes CASSLGLAGTGELFF.

This chain uses TRBV19 with TRBJ2-1, with 7 bases identical to TRBD2. CDR3 size: 18 residues. Germline V gene data show CDR1 as LNHDA and CDR2 as SQIVND (reference sequence). V lost 6 bases to trimming and J lost 4 bases; unmatched junction nucleotides: 18. CDR3 in amino acids: CASSGVRAGDLTYNEQFF. The DNA for the CDR3 is TGTGCCAGTAGCGGGGTGCGTGCGGGGGACTTAACTTACAATGAGCAGTTCTTC. Variable domain in full (rest from reference TRBV19 and TRBJ2-1): DGGITQSPKYLFRKEGQNVTLSCEQNLNHDAMYWYRQDPGQGLRLIYYSQIVNDFQKGDIAEGYSVSREKKESFPLTVTSAQKNPTAFYLCASSGVRAGDLTYNEQFFGPGTRLTVL.